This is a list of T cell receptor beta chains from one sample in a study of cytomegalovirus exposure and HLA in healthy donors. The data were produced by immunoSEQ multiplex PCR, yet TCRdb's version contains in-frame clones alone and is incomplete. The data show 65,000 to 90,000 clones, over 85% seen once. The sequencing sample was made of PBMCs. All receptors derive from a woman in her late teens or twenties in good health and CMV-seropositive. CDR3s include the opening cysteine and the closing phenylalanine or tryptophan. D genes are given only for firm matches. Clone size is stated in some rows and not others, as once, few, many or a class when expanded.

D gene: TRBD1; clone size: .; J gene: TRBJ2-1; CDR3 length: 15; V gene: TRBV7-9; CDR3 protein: CASSLGDSGWNEQFF; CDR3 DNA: TGTGCCAGCAGCTTAGGGGACAGTGGATGGAATGAGCAGTTCTTC
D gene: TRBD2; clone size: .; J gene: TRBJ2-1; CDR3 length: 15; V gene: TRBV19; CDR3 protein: CASSRGLASYNEQFF; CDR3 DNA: TGTGCCAGTAGTAGGGGACTAGCGAGTTACAATGAGCAGTTCTTC
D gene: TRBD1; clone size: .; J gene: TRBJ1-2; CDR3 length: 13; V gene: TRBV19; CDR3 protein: CASSRDRGGGYTF; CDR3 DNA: TGTGCCAGTAGCCGGGACAGGGGGGGCGGCTACACCTTC
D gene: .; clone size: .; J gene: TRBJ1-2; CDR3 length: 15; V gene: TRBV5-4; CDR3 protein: CASSGDRQAYYGYTF; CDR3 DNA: TGTGCCAGCAGCGGGGATAGACAGGCGTACTATGGCTACACCTTC
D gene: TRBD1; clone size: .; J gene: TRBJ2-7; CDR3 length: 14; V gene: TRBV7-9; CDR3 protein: CASSLDGTGFEQYF; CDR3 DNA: TGTGCCAGCAGCTTAGATGGGACAGGGTTCGAGCAGTACTTC
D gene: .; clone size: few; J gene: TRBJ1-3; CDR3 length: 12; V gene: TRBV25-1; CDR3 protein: CASSLSGNTIYF; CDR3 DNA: TGTGCCAGCAGTTTATCTGGAAACACCATATATTTT
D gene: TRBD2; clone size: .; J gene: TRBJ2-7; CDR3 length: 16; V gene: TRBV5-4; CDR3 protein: CASSSPSGREPYEQYF; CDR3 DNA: TGTGCCAGCAGCTCACCTAGCGGGAGGGAACCCTACGAGCAGTACTTC
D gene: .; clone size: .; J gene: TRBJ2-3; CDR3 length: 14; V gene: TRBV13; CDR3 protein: CASSLGREADTQYF; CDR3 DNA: TGTGCCAGCAGCTTAGGTCGGGAAGCAGATACGCAGTATTTT
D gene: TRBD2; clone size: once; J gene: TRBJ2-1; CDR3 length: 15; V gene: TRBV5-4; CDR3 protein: CASSPKTSGNNEQFF; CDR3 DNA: TGTGCCAGCAGCCCGAAGACTAGCGGAAACAATGAGCAGTTCTTC
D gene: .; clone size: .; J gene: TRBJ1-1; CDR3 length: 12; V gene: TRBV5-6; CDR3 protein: CASRDGNSEAFF; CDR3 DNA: TGTGCCAGCAGGGACGGGAATTCTGAAGCTTTCTTT
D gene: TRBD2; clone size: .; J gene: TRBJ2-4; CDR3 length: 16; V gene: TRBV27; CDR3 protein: CASSPLAGGFKNIQYF; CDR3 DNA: TGTGCCAGCAGTCCACTAGCGGGGGGATTCAAAAACATTCAGTACTTC
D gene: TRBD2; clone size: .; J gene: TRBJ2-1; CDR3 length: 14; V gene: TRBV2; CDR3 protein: CASSESGIYNEQFF; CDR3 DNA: TGTGCCAGCAGTGAAAGCGGGATCTACAATGAGCAGTTCTTC
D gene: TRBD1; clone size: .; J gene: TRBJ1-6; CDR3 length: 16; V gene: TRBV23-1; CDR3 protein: CASSHPGQGADSPLHF; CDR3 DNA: TGCGCCAGCAGTCACCCGGGACAGGGCGCGGATTCACCCCTCCACTTT
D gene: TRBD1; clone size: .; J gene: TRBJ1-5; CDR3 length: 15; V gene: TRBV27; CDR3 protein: CASSPDRGGNQPQHF; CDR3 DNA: TGTGCCAGCAGTCCCGACAGGGGCGGCAATCAGCCCCAGCATTTT
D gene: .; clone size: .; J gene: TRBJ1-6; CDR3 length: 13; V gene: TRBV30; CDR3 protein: CAGGSSYNSPLHF; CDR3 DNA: TGTGCTGGAGGGAGCTCCTATAATTCACCCCTCCACTTT
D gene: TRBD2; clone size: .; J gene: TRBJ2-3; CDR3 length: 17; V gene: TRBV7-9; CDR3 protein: CASSPLAESWGTDTQYF; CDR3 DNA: TGTGCCAGCAGCCCTCTAGCGGAGAGCTGGGGCACAGATACGCAGTATTTT
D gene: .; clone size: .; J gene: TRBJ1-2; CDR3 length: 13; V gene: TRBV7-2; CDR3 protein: CASSTQTGYGYTF; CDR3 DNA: TGTGCCAGCAGCACGCAGACGGGGTATGGCTACACCTTC
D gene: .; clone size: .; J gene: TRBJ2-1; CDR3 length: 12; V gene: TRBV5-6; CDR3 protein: CASSLGAPGQFF; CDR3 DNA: TGTGCCAGCAGCTTGGGCGCGCCGGGGCAGTTCTTC
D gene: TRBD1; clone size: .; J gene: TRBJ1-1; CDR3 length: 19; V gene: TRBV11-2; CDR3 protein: CASSLGLRRDRGVNTEAFF; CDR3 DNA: TGTGCCAGCAGCTTAGGGCTCAGGAGGGACAGGGGAGTGAACACTGAAGCTTTCTTT
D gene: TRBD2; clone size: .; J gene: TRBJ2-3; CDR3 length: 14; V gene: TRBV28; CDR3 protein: CASSQRGEGATQYF; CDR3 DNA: TGTGCCAGCAGTCAGCGCGGGGAGGGCGCTACGCAGTATTTT
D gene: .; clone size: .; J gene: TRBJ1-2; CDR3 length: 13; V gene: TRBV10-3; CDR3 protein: CAISPTGLYGYTF; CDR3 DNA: TGTGCCATCAGTCCCACAGGTCTCTATGGCTACACCTTC
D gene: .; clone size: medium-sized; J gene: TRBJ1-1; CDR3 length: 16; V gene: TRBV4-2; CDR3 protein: CASSQEEGGGSTEAFF; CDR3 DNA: TGTGCCAGCAGCCAAGAGGAGGGAGGGGGGAGCACTGAAGCTTTCTTT
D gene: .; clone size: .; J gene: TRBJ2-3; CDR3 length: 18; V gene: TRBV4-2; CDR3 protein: CASSQVQGLAGRTDTQYF; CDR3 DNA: TGTGCCAGCAGCCAGGTCCAGGGTTTAGCTGGACGCACAGATACGCAGTATTTT
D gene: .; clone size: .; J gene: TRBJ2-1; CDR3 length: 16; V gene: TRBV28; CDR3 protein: CASSLGLGSRNNEQFF; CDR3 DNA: TGTGCCAGCAGTTTGGGTCTCGGGTCCCGAAACAATGAGCAGTTCTTC
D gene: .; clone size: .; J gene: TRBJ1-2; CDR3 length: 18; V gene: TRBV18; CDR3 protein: CASSPVSSGEHVSYGYTF; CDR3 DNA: TGTGCCAGCTCACCCGTCTCTTCGGGGGAACACGTTAGCTATGGCTACACCTTC
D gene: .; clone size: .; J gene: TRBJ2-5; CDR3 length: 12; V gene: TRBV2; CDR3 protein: CASSGGGETQYF; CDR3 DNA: TGTGCCAGCAGTGGAGGGGGAGAGACCCAGTACTTC
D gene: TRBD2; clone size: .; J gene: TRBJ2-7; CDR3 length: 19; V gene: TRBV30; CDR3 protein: CAWSVLGSGRAASSYEQYF; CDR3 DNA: TGTGCCTGGAGCGTGTTGGGTAGCGGGAGGGCCGCTAGCTCCTACGAGCAGTACTTC
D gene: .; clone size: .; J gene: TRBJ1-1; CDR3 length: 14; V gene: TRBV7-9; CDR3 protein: CASSLQGVNTEAFF; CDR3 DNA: TGTGCCAGCAGCTTACAAGGGGTGAACACTGAAGCTTTCTTT
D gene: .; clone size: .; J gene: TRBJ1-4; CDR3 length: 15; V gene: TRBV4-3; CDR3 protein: CASSQVGARNEKLFF; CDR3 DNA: TGCGCCAGCAGCCAAGTGGGGGCGCGGAATGAAAAACTGTTTTTT
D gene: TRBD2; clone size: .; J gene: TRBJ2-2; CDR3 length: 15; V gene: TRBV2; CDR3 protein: CASSDPGGPTGELFF; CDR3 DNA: TGTGCCAGCAGTGATCCGGGGGGACCCACCGGGGAGCTGTTTTTT
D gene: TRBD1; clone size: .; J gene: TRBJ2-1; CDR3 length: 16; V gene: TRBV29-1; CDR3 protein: CSVEDLHRGSYNEQFF; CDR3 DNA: TGCAGCGTTGAAGATCTTCACAGGGGTTCCTACAATGAGCAGTTCTTC
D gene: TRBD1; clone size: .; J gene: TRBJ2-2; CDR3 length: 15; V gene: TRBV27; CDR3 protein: CATRAQGAGTGELFF; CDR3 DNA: TGTGCCACCAGGGCCCAGGGGGCGGGCACCGGGGAGCTGTTTTTT
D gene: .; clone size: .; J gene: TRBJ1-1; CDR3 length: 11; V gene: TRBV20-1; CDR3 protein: CSGSGYTEAFF; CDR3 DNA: TGCAGTGGGAGCGGGTACACTGAAGCTTTCTTT
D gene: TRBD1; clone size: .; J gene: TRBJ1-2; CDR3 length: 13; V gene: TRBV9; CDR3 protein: CASSADRDYGYTF; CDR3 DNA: TGTGCCAGCAGCGCAGACAGGGACTATGGCTACACCTTC
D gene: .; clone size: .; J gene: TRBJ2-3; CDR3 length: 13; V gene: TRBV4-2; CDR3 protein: CASSRGGQDTQYF; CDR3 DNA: TGTGCCAGCAGCCGGGGGGGCCAAGATACGCAGTATTTT
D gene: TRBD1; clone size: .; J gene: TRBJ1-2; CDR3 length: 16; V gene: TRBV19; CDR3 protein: CASSGPGGQGNYGYTF; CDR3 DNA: TGTGCCAGTAGTGGACCTGGGGGACAGGGGAACTATGGCTACACCTTC
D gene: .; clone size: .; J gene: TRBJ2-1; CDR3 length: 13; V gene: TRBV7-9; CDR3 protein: CASSSRAYNEQFF; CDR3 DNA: TGTGCCAGCAGCTCCCGAGCCTACAATGAGCAGTTCTTC
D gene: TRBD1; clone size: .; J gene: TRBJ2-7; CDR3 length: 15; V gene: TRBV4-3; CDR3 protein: CASSQDMTGDYEQYF; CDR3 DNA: TGCGCCAGCAGCCAAGATATGACAGGGGACTACGAGCAGTACTTC
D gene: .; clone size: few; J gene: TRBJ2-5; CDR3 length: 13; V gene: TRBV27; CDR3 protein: CASSFTDTETQYF; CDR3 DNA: TGTGCCAGCAGTTTCACAGATACGGAGACCCAGTACTTC
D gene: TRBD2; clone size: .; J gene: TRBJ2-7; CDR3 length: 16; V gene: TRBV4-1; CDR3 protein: CASSPRLAASSYEQYF; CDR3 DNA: TGCGCCAGCAGCCCACGTCTAGCGGCGAGCTCCTACGAGCAGTACTTC
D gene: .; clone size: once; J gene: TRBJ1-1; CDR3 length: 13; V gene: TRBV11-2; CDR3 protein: CASSQIQGSEAFF; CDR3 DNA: TGTGCCAGCAGCCAGATACAGGGTTCCGAAGCTTTCTTT
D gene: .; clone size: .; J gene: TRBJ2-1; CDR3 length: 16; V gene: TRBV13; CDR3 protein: CASSSLLGPGANEQFF; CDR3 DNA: TGTGCCAGCAGCTCCTTACTAGGTCCGGGTGCCAATGAGCAGTTCTTC
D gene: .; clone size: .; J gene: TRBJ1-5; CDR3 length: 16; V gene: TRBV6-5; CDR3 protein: CASSYSVDYSNQPQHF; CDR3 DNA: TGTGCCAGCAGTTACTCCGTTGACTATAGCAATCAGCCCCAGCATTTT
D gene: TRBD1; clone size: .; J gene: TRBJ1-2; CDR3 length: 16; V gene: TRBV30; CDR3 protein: CAWSVTSPQGARGYTF; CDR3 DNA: TGTGCCTGGAGTGTAACCTCTCCCCAGGGGGCGCGGGGCTACACCTTC
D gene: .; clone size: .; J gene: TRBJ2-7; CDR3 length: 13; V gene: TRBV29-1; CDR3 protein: CSVESRGHYEQYF; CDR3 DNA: TGCAGCGTTGAATCCAGGGGACACTACGAGCAGTACTTC
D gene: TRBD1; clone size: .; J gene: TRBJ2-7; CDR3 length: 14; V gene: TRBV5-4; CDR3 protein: CASSSEQGTYEQYF; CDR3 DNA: TGTGCCAGCAGCTCCGAACAGGGGACCTACGAGCAGTACTTC
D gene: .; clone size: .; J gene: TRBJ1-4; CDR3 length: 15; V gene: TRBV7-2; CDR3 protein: CASSFSTGTNEKLFF; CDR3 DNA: TGTGCCAGCAGCTTTTCTACAGGTACCAATGAAAAACTGTTTTTT
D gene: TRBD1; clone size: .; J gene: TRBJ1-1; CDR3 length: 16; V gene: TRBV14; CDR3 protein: CASSHDAGTANTEAFF; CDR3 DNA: TGTGCCAGCAGCCATGACGCCGGGACAGCGAACACTGAAGCTTTCTTT
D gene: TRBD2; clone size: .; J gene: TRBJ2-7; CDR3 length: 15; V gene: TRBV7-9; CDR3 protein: CASSPSGGALNEQYF; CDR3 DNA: TGTGCCAGCAGCCCCAGCGGGGGGGCTCTCAACGAGCAGTACTTC
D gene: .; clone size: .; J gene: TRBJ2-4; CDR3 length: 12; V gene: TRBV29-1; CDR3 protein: CSVAYSENIQYF; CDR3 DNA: TGCAGCGTTGCGTACAGTGAAAACATTCAGTACTTC
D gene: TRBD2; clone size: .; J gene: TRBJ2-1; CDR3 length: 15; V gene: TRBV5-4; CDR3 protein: CASSLAGTRDNEQFF; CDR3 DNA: TGTGCCAGCAGCTTAGCCGGGACTAGAGACAATGAGCAGTTCTTC
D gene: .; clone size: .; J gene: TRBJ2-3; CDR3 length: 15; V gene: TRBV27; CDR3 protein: CASRMGGESTDTQYF; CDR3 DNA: TGTGCCAGTCGTATGGGGGGAGAGAGCACAGATACGCAGTATTTT
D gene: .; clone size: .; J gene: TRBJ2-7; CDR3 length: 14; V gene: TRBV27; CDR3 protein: CASSFSTGLDEQYF; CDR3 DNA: TGTGCCAGCAGTTTCTCTACAGGTCTTGACGAGCAGTACTTC
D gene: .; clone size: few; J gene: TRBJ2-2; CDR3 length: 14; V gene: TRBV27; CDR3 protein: CASSLSAQTGELFF; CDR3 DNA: TGTGCCAGCAGTTTATCGGCTCAAACCGGGGAGCTGTTTTTT
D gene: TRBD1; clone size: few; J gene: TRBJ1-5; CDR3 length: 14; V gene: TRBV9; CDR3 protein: CASYLGQRNQPQHF; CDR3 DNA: TGTGCCAGCTATTTGGGACAGAGAAATCAGCCCCAGCATTTT
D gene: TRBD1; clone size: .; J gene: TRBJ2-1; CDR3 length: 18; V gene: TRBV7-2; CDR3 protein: CASSLDPRGTGLPNEQFF; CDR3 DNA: TGTGCCAGCAGCTTGGACCCGCGCGGGACAGGGCTCCCCAATGAGCAGTTCTTC
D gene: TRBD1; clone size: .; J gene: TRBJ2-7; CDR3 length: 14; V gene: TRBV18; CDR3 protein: CASSRGATGDEQYF; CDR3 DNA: TGTGCCAGCTCGCGAGGGGCAACAGGGGACGAGCAGTACTTC